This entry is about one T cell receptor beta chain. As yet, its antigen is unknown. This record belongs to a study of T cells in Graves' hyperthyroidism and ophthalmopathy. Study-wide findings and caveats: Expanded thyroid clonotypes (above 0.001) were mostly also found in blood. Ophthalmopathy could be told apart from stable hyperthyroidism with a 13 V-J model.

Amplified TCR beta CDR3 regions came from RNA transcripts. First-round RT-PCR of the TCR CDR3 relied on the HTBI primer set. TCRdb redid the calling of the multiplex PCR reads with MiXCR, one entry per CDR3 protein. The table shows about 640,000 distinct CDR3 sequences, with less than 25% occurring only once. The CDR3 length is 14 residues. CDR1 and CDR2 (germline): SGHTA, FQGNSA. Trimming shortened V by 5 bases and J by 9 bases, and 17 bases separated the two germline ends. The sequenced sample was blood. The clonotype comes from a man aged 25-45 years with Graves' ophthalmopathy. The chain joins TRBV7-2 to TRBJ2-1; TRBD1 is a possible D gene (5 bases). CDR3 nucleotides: TGTGCCAGCAGCGACAGTGCCAGTACTGTTGAGCAGTTCTTC. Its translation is CASSDSASTVEQFF.